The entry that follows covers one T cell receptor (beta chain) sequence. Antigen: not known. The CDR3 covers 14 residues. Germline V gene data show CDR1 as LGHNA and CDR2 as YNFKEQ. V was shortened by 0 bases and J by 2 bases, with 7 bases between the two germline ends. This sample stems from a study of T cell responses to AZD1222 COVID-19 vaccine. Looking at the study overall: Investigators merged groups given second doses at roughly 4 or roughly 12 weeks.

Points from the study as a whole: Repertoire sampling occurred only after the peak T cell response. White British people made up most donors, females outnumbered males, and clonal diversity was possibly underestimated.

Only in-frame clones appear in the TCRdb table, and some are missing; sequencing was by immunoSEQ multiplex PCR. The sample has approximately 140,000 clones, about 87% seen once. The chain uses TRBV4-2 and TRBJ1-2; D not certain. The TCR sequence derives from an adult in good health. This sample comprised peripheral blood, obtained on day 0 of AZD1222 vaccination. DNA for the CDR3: TGTGCCAGCAGCCAAGAGTTGGGCAACTATGGCTACACCTTC. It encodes CASSQELGNYGYTF.